Each of the 30 T cell receptor beta chains below was sequenced from the same sample in a study of identical twins (dated by TCRdb to the mid-2010s). The library relied on 5' RACE. TCRdb records Illumina HiSeq 2000 as the sequencer. TCRdb itself trimmed the public reads at Q25 with fastp, ran MiXCR and retained productive beta chains. Records with the same CDR3 protein are collapsed into one entry carrying the most frequent genes and DNA. The sample data list hundreds of thousands of distinct CDR3 sequences, and roughly an eighth of these were observed just once. 1.5% to 2% of the sample goes to the ten largest clones. These data were likewise used in another study, on yellow fever vaccine responses in identical twins.

Sequencing was carried out using PBMCs. These receptors all come from a woman aged 18-29 years in good health.

The V and J genes are TRBV5-1 and TRBJ1-1; 10 bases align to TRBD1. Germline CDR1 reads SGHRS; CDR2 reads YFSETQ. CDR3 size: 17 residues. J was trimmed by 0 bases and V by 5 bases; bases with no gene match: 10. CDR3 nucleotide sequence: TGCGCCAGCAGGGCCGGACAGGGGGGTAAGATGAACACTGAAGCTTTCTTT. It translates to CASRAGQGGKMNTEAFF.

The chain has TRBV3-1 and TRBJ1-2, with TRBD1 as a possible D gene (5 bases). This CDR3 is 12 amino acids long. Germline V gene lookup returns CDR1 LGHDT and CDR2 YNNKEL (reference sequence). V lost 5 bases and J 5 bases, leaving 9 bases between the germline ends. CDR3 in amino acids: CASSDGTYGYTF. DNA of the CDR3: TGTGCCAGCAGCGACGGGACGTATGGCTACACCTTC.

This clonotype was seen more than once but under ten times. The chain has TRBV6-1 and TRBJ2-1; TRBD2 aligns across 12 bases. The junction had 16 bases not matched to a gene; V was cut back by 5 bases and J by 14 bases. CDR1 MNHNS and CDR2 SASEGT come from the germline V gene. CDR3 length: 16 residues. The CDR3 DNA sequence: TGTGCCAGCAGTCCGACTAGCGGGAGACTAAAGTTACATGAGTTCTTC. It encodes CASSPTSGRLKLHEFF.

This clonotype turned up a few times. Written as DNA, the CDR3 is TGCAGTGCTAGAGTCCCTTGGGGCAGGGAGGCTGAAGCTTTCTTT. It translates to CSARVPWGREAEAFF. The chain employs TRBV20-1 and TRBJ1-1, with D perhaps TRBD1 (5 bases). Looked up from germline, CDR1 is DFQATT and CDR2 is SNEGSKA (reference sequence). This CDR3 has 15 amino acids. The germline V and J ends were trimmed by 1 base and 6 bases, with 18 bases remaining between them.

This clonotype was seen once. The V call is TRBV19, the J call TRBJ2-1; possibly TRBD2 for D (6 bases). Per germline, CDR1 LNHDA and CDR2 SQIVND (reference sequence). Trimming took 9 bases from V and 0 from J, leaving 15 bases between them. This CDR3 spans 15 amino acids. DNA for the CDR3: TGTGCCAGCCAGAGCGGGCCCAGCTCCTACAATGAGCAGTTCTTC. Encoded protein: CASQSGPSSYNEQFF. Full variable domain (remainder filled in from reference TRBV19 and TRBJ2-1): DGGITQSPKYLFRKEGQNVTLSCEQNLNHDAMYWYRQDPGQGLRLIYYSQIVNDFQKGDIAEGYSVSREKKESFPLTVTSAQKNPTAFYLCASQSGPSSYNEQFFGPGTRLTVL.

This clonotype was counted ten times or more. V is TRBV29-1 and J is TRBJ2-2, with unresolved D. CDR3 length: 13 amino acids. Deletions cut 6 bases from V and 6 bases from J, with 14 bases between. Germline CDR1 is SQVTM and CDR2 is ANQGSEA. The DNA for the CDR3 is TGCAGCGTCATGACGGTTATGGCCGGGGAGCTGTTTTTT. Translating gives CSVMTVMAGELFF.

This clonotype was seen repeatedly, ten times or more. This chain joins TRBV5-1 and TRBJ2-1, with D unclear. The CDR3 has 14 amino acids. From germline, CDR1 is SGHRS and CDR2 YFSETQ. Trimming left V 0 bases short and J 0 bases short, with 4 bases between. CDR3 nucleotides: TGCGCCAGCAGCTTGGCGGACTCCTACAATGAGCAGTTCTTC. Translation: CASSLADSYNEQFF.

This clonotype has a handful of counts. This chain links TRBV4-1 with TRBJ2-3; D not certain. Germline CDR1 MGHRA, CDR2 YSYEKL. The V end was cut by 5 bases, the J end by 0 bases, with 15 bases between. The CDR3 has 16 amino acids. The CDR3: CASSDPYATSTDTQYF. CDR3 bases: TGCGCCAGCAGCGATCCTTACGCCACTAGCACAGATACGCAGTATTTT.

This clonotype was picked up many times. The rearrangement joins TRBV12-3 or TRBV12-4 to TRBJ1-4, with D unresolved. The CDR3 is made up of 12 amino acids. Trimming took 6 bases from V and 8 from J, leaving 10 bases between them. As DNA, the CDR3 is TGTGCCAGCAGCCCTGCATCCGAAAAACTGTTTTTT. The encoded protein is CASSPASEKLFF.

This clonotype was counted a few times. The chain recombines TRBV11-2 with TRBJ2-1; possible D gene TRBD1, 6 bases. Trimming shortened V by 5 bases and J by 6 bases, and 17 bases separated the two germline ends. The CDR3 has 15 amino acids. Per the germline V gene, CDR1 is SGHAT and CDR2 is FQNNGV. CDR3 DNA sequence: TGTGCCAGCAGCCGAAAACAGGGTTTAATCAATGAGCAGTTCTTC. It codes for CASSRKQGLINEQFF.

This chain uses TRBV10-3 with TRBJ2-3, with 7 bases that match TRBD1. The V gene's germline CDR1 is ENHRY and CDR2 SYGVKD. This CDR3 comprises 15 residues. J gave up 1 base and V 8 bases, and 9 bases lay outside the gene matches. The CDR3 bases are TGTGCCATCGCTGTGACAGGGCTCGGCACAGATACGCAGTATTTT. It encodes CAIAVTGLGTDTQYF.

The V gene is TRBV20-1, the J gene TRBJ2-1; 10 bases match TRBD2. Trimming took 0 bases from V and 8 from J; bases not matched to a gene: 7. From germline, CDR1 is DFQATT and CDR2 SNEGSKA (reference sequence). The CDR3 sequence is 15 residues long. CDR3 loop: CSARDPIAGGYEQFF. CDR3 in DNA: TGCAGTGCTAGAGACCCCATAGCGGGAGGCTATGAGCAGTTCTTC.

V gene TRBV5-1 combines with J gene TRBJ2-1, with D possibly matching TRBD2 (6 bases). V was trimmed by 3 bases and J by 0 bases, leaving 10 bases between them. The CDR3 length is 15 residues. Germline CDR1 reads SGHRS; CDR2 reads YFSETQ. The CDR3 region has the DNA TGCGCCAGCAGCTGGGGGGAGTTCTCCTACAATGAGCAGTTCTTC. This encodes CASSWGEFSYNEQFF. The full variable domain, in which reference TRBV5-1 and TRBJ2-1 provide the parts outside the CDR3, is KAGVTQTPRYLIKTRGQQVTLSCSPISGHRSVSWYQQTPGQGLQFLFEYFSETQRNKGNFPGRFSGRQFSNSRSEMNVSTLELGDSALYLCASSWGEFSYNEQFFGPGTRLTVL.

The V call is TRBV5-5, the J call TRBJ2-7; TRBD1 matches 7 bases. The germline V gene encodes CDR1 SGHKS and CDR2 YYEKEE (reference sequence). The CDR3 runs to 13 residues. Unmatched junction bases numbered 6, after V lost 4 bases and J lost 5 bases. CDR3 protein: CASSTTTGNEQYF. In DNA form, the CDR3 reads TGTGCCAGCAGCACGACGACAGGGAACGAGCAGTACTTC.

The V and J genes are TRBV11-2 and TRBJ2-2; TRBD2 might be the D (5 bases). The length of the CDR3 is 17 residues. The V gene lost 0 bases and the J gene lost 3 bases, with 14 bases spanning the gap. Germline loops: CDR1 SGHAT, CDR2 FQNNGV. CDR3 sequence: CASSLDTSWADTGELFF. The CDR3 region has the DNA TGTGCCAGCAGCTTAGATACTAGTTGGGCCGACACCGGGGAGCTGTTTTTT.

This clonotype was seen a handful of times. V usage is TRBV9 and J usage is TRBJ2-1; a possible D gene is TRBD1 (5 bases). CDR1 and CDR2 (germline): SGDLS, YYNGEE. The CDR3 covers 15 residues. V lost 3 bases to trimming and J lost 0 bases, with 10 bases between them. DNA of the CDR3: TGTGCCAGCAGCGCGCAGGGTAGCTCCTACAATGAGCAGTTCTTC. The encoded protein is CASSAQGSSYNEQFF.

This clonotype was recorded only once. The chain combines TRBV27 with TRBJ2-3; 11 bases are a match to TRBD1. The CDR3 covers 15 residues. CDR1 MNHEY and CDR2 SMNVEV come from the germline V gene (reference sequence). The J segment lost 4 bases and the V segment lost 3 bases, leaving 3 bases of the junction unmatched. The chain's CDR3 is CASSFLGQGADTQYF. As DNA, the CDR3 is TGTGCCAGCAGTTTTCTGGGACAGGGGGCAGATACGCAGTATTTT.

This rearrangement joins TRBV7-2 to TRBJ2-2, with D uncertain. This CDR3 is 17 amino acids long. Trimming left V 4 bases short and J 0 bases short, with 15 bases between. Germline loops: CDR1 SGHTA, CDR2 FQGNSA. The CDR3, as DNA: TGTGCCAGCAGCTCCCTGCTGGGGTCCGCGAACACCGGGGAGCTGTTTTTT. Translation: CASSSLLGSANTGELFF.

This clonotype was seen only a few times. The chain joins TRBV6-6 to TRBJ1-1; D is perhaps TRBD1 (5 bases). This CDR3 region has 13 residues. V was clipped by 6 bases and J by 4 bases, with 12 bases between them. Germline assignment: CDR1 MNHNY and CDR2 SVGAGI (reference sequence). The CDR3 DNA follows: TGTGCCAGCAGATCTGACAGCGGCACTGAAGCTTTCTTT. The encoded protein is CASRSDSGTEAFF.

The chain links TRBV5-1 to TRBJ2-5, with 8 bases identical to TRBD1. Germline CDR1 and CDR2: SGHRS and YFSETQ. V gave up 4 bases and J gave up 2 bases; unmatched junction bases: 7. The CDR3 extends over 15 amino acids. CDR3 DNA: TGCGCCAGCAGCCCGGACAGGGCTGGACAAGAGACCCAGTACTTC. Translation gives CASSPDRAGQETQYF.

This clonotype was detected only a few times. The chain links TRBV12-3 or TRBV12-4 to TRBJ1-4, with D possibly being TRBD1 (5 bases). Trimming took 10 bases from V and 0 from J, leaving 12 bases between them. The CDR3 is 14 amino acids. The CDR3 loop reads CAIRRRATNEKLFF. In DNA form, the CDR3 reads TGTGCCATCAGACGCAGGGCAACTAATGAAAAACTGTTTTTT.

The chain is built from TRBV20-1 and TRBJ1-2; the D gene is possibly TRBD1 (5 bases). The V and J ends lost 3 bases and 8 bases respectively, with 13 bases between them. Germline V gene lookup returns CDR1 DFQATT and CDR2 SNEGSKA (reference sequence). CDR3 size: 12 residues. The CDR3: CSARGPPWGYTF. Here the CDR3 DNA reads TGCAGTGCTAGGGGACCCCCTTGGGGCTACACCTTC.

The V call is TRBV12-3 or TRBV12-4, the J call TRBJ2-4, with D possibly matching TRBD1 (6 bases). There are 15 residues in the CDR3. V lost 2 bases and J lost 9, with 17 bases in between. CDR3 DNA: TGTGCCAGCAGTTTATCGCAGGGGCAAGGTGGCATTCAGTACTTC. It codes for CASSLSQGQGGIQYF.

This clonotype showed up many times. The chain employs TRBV5-1 and TRBJ1-5, with a tentative D call TRBD1 (6 bases). Germline CDR1 reads SGHRS; CDR2 reads YFSETQ. CDR3 size: 16 residues. V lost 4 bases and J 2 bases, leaving 16 bases between the germline ends. CDR3 region: CASSPRGGGGNQPQHF. The DNA for the CDR3 is TGCGCCAGCAGCCCCCGAGGGGGGGGCGGCAATCAGCCCCAGCATTTT.

In its sample, this clonotype was seen a few times. This chain connects TRBV20-1 to TRBJ1-1; 7 nucleotides align to TRBD1. The germline V gene has CDR1 DFQATT and CDR2 SNEGSKA (reference sequence). The CDR3 loop spans 13 amino acids. V dropped 5 bases and J dropped 1; count of bases not matched to a gene: 4. The chain's CDR3 is CSAQDRTNTEAFF. The CDR3, as DNA: TGCAGTGCTCAGGACAGGACGAACACTGAAGCTTTCTTT.

The chain uses TRBV15 and TRBJ2-3; D may match TRBD1 or TRBD2 (5 bases each). The CDR3 extends over 14 amino acids. The germline CDR1 and CDR2 sequences are LNHNV and YYDKDF (reference sequence). Trimming removed 3 bases at V and 4 bases at J, with 11 bases between. CDR3 region: CATSRVGTADTQYF. The CDR3 DNA reads TGTGCCACCAGCAGGGTGGGGACGGCAGATACGCAGTATTTT.

This clonotype was observed a few times. The CDR3 nucleotides are TGCGCCAGCAGCCAAGAACACCTCCGGTGGGAAGATACGCAGTATTTT. Its translation: CASSQEHLRWEDTQYF. The gene calls are TRBV4-1 and TRBJ2-3, with D unclear. The CDR3 extends over 16 amino acids. Trimming cost V 0 bases and J 5 bases, with 15 bases left between them. Looked up from germline, CDR1 is MGHRA and CDR2 is YSYEKL.

V is TRBV12-3 or TRBV12-4 and J is TRBJ2-1; TRBD2 agrees at 10 bases. Trimming cost V 2 bases and J 14 bases; bases outside gene matches: 9. The CDR3 length is 14 residues. The CDR3 region has the DNA TGTGCCAGCAGTTTATGGGCTAGCGGGGGCCAGGAGTTCTTC. Translated, it gives CASSLWASGGQEFF.

This clonotype has ten or more counts. J is TRBJ2-3 and V is TRBV12-3 or TRBV12-4, with 7 bases fitting TRBD1. Unmatched junction bases numbered 4, after V lost 6 bases and J lost 1 base. The CDR3 totals 14 residues. The CDR3 DNA is TGTGCCAGCAGCCCCGGGACAGGCACAGATACGCAGTATTTT. Translation gives CASSPGTGTDTQYF.

This clonotype has only one observation. This chain uses TRBV2 with TRBJ1-5; D not resolved. V was cut by 2 bases and J by 6 bases, with 14 bases left in between. Germline V gene data show CDR1 as SNHLY and CDR2 as FYNNEI. This CDR3 has 15 residues. CDR3: CASSERADKTQPQHF. The CDR3 nucleotides are TGTGCCAGCAGTGAACGGGCAGATAAGACTCAGCCCCAGCATTTT.